The 32 T cell receptor beta chains below come from one sample, sequenced in a study of blood T cell repertoires in COVID-19. Sequencing used immunoSEQ multiplex PCR; TCRdb keeps in-frame clones, though not all of them. The sample lists some 98,000 clones; 82% were seen once. The material sequenced was peripheral blood. Source of these receptors: a man in his 70s with active or convalescent COVID-19.

The CDR3 protein is CASSRPGTSGGGNEQFF. For the CDR3, the DNA is TGTGCCAGCAGCCGTCCCGGGACTAGCGGGGGGGGCAATGAGCAGTTCTTC. V usage is TRBV13 and J usage is TRBJ2-1; TRBD2 matches 16 bases. The CDR3 loop spans 17 amino acids. V was clipped by 5 bases and J by 6 bases; unmatched bases: 7. Germline V CDR1 and CDR2: PRHDT, FYEKMQ (reference sequence).

The gene calls are TRBV15 and TRBJ2-2, with D possibly TRBD2 on 6 matching bases. Germline CDR1 LNHNV, CDR2 YYDKDF (reference sequence). V was shortened by 6 bases and J by 2 bases, with 13 bases between the two germline ends. The CDR3 loop spans 15 amino acids. DNA of the CDR3: TGTGCCACCAGGACAAATAGCGGAAACACCGGGGAGCTGTTTTTT. It codes for CATRTNSGNTGELFF.

V is TRBV5-1 and J is TRBJ2-5; the D gene is possibly TRBD1 (6 bases). The germline gives CDR1 SGHRS, CDR2 YFSETQ. The CDR3 covers 16 residues. With 0 bases removed from V and 4 bases from J, the gap between germline ends came to 16 bases. CDR3: CASSLVVGAQVETQYF. The DNA for the CDR3 is TGCGCCAGCAGCTTGGTGGTGGGGGCCCAGGTAGAGACCCAGTACTTC.

This clone was seen once. The gene calls are TRBV10-2 and TRBJ1-1; 7 bases map to TRBD1. The CDR3 is made up of 15 amino acids. Germline values: CDR1 WSHSY, CDR2 SAAADI. V dropped 4 bases and J dropped 0; count of bases not matched to a gene: 5. Here the CDR3 reads CASSGLGQMNTEAFF. CDR3 nucleotide sequence: TGCGCCAGCAGTGGTTTGGGACAGATGAACACTGAAGCTTTCTTT.

V gene TRBV7-9 combines with J gene TRBJ1-2, with TRBD1 identical over 9 bases. Germline V CDR1 and CDR2: SEHNR, FQNEAQ (reference sequence). The CDR3 loop spans 14 amino acids. Trimming at V came to 1 base and at J to 6 bases, leaving 3 bases not matched to a gene. The CDR3 region is CASSLDRGLDGYTF. CDR3 bases: TGTGCCAGCAGCTTAGACAGGGGGCTTGATGGCTACACCTTC.

This sequence joins TRBV7-2 and TRBJ2-7; D might be TRBD2 (5 bases). The CDR3 is made up of 15 amino acids. The V end lost 7 bases, the J end lost 5 bases, and 21 bases lay between the germline ends. CDR1 is SGHTA and CDR2 is FQGNSA in the germline V gene. The CDR3 here is CASIPGSSSAHEQYF. The CDR3 nucleotides are TGTGCCAGCATCCCTGGGAGTTCGAGTGCCCACGAGCAGTACTTC.

This chain links TRBV5-1 with TRBJ2-7, with TRBD1 identical over 11 bases. V gave up 3 bases and J gave up 5 bases; unmatched junction bases: 7. Germline V gene data show CDR1 as SGHRS and CDR2 as YFSETQ. This CDR3 contains 15 residues. The CDR3 nucleotides are TGCGCCAGCAGCTCTGGGACAGGGGGGACGGACGAGCAGTACTTC. Its protein product is CASSSGTGGTDEQYF.

The V gene is TRBV5-1, the J gene TRBJ1-2; no definite D call. The CDR3 totals 18 residues. The V end was cut by 0 bases, the J end by 0 bases, with 18 bases between. Looked up from germline, CDR1 is SGHRS and CDR2 is YFSETQ. Written as DNA, the CDR3 is TGCGCCAGCAGCTTGGGGGTGGGCGCGGGATCAGCTAACTATGGCTACACCTTC. Encoded protein: CASSLGVGAGSANYGYTF.

The chain carries TRBV3-1 (or the pseudogene TRBV3-2) and TRBJ1-1, with 7 bases fitting TRBD1. Germline lookup yields CDR1 LGHDT and CDR2 YNNKEL (reference sequence). CDR3 length: 14 amino acids. With 1 base clipped from V and 5 bases from J, the junction kept 4 bases outside the gene matches. The CDR3: CASSQGQGKTEAFF. For the CDR3, the DNA is TGTGCCAGCAGCCAAGGACAGGGAAAGACTGAAGCTTTCTTT.

This clone has a single count. V usage is TRBV11-3 and J usage is TRBJ2-7; D is possibly TRBD1 (5 bases). Trimming removed 2 bases from V and 6 bases from J, with 8 bases in between. In germline, CDR1 is SGHNT, CDR2 YENEEA. The CDR3 contains 12 residues. Here the CDR3 reads CASSLSRGEQYF. Written as DNA, the CDR3 is TGTGCCAGCAGCTTATCAAGGGGCGAGCAGTACTTC. Filled out from reference TRBV11-3 and TRBJ2-7, the complete variable domain reads EAGVVQSPRYKIIEKKQPVAFWCNPISGHNTLYWYLQNLGQGPELLIRYENEEAVDDSQLPKDRFSAERLKGVDSTLKIQPAELGDSAVYLCASSLSRGEQYFGPGTRLTVT.

V and J are TRBV7-2 and TRBJ2-1; 12 bases align to TRBD2. The CDR3 spans 15 residues. Germline lookup yields CDR1 SGHTA and CDR2 FQGNSA. Trimming took 5 bases from V and 2 from J; bases not matched to a gene: 1. The CDR3 region has the DNA TGTGCCAGCAGCGCTAGCGGGGGGGCCTACAATGAGCAGTTCTTC. Its protein product is CASSASGGAYNEQFF.

The rearrangement links TRBV6-1 to TRBJ2-5; tentatively, D is TRBD1 (6 bases). The CDR3 spans 14 residues. Germline lookup yields CDR1 MNHNS and CDR2 SASEGT. With 3 bases removed from V and 1 base from J, the gap between germline ends came to 9 bases. Written as DNA, the CDR3 is TGTGCCAGCAGTGATCAGGGGATCCAAGAGACCCAGTACTTC. It encodes CASSDQGIQETQYF.

The V and J genes are TRBV7-9 and TRBJ2-4; D may be TRBD2 (5 bases). The CDR3 covers 16 residues. Between the trimmed V and J ends, which lost 5 bases and 3 bases, there was a span of 17 bases. The germline V gene encodes CDR1 SEHNR and CDR2 FQNEAQ (reference sequence). CDR3 amino acids: CASSPPTGVHKNIQYF. DNA of the CDR3: TGTGCCAGCAGCCCCCCAACCGGGGTCCACAAAAACATTCAGTACTTC.

This chain joins TRBV5-1 and TRBJ2-7, with 7 nucleotides matching TRBD1. This CDR3 is 15 amino acids long. Germline lookup yields CDR1 SGHRS and CDR2 YFSETQ. With V trimmed by 0 bases and J by 4 bases, 7 bases remained unmatched. The CDR3 nucleotides are TGCGCCAGCAGCTTGGATGGACAGGACCTATACGAGCAGTACTTC. This encodes CASSLDGQDLYEQYF.

The genes are TRBV7-2 and TRBJ2-4; maybe TRBD2 (6 bases). V was cut by 1 base and J by 8 bases, with 18 bases left in between. Germline assignment: CDR1 SGHTA and CDR2 FQGNSA. The CDR3 has 16 amino acids. The DNA of the CDR3 is TGTGCCAGCAGCTTAGTGGGTTGGGGGGATATGGACATTCAGTACTTC. This codes for CASSLVGWGDMDIQYF.

This clone appeared a few times. The chain uses TRBV29-1 and TRBJ2-1; 13 bases map to TRBD2. V lost 6 bases and J lost 4; bases outside the gene matches: 15. The CDR3 is 18 amino acids. Per germline, CDR1 SQVTM and CDR2 ANQGSEA. DNA for the CDR3: TGCAGCGTAGAGACTAGCGGGGGGCTATCGGGCGTTTACAATGAGCAGTTCTTC. Its protein product is CSVETSGGLSGVYNEQFF.

This chain connects TRBV6-6 to TRBJ1-3; D gene uncertain. CDR3 length equals 14 residues. Germline V gene sequence: CDR1 MNHNY, CDR2 SVGAGI (reference sequence). With 8 bases removed from V and 0 bases from J, the gap between germline ends came to 11 bases. The CDR3, as DNA: TGTGCCAGCCTCGGTCGGTCCTCTGGAAACACCATATATTTT. The encoded protein is CASLGRSSGNTIYF.

The V call is TRBV6-5, the J call TRBJ1-2; weak D call: TRBD1 (6 bases). Germline V gene lookup returns CDR1 MNHEY and CDR2 SVGAGI. Trimming left V 0 bases short and J 2 bases short, with 13 bases between. This CDR3 spans 16 amino acids. The CDR3 sequence: CASSYSAGGANYGYTF. Written as DNA, the CDR3 is TGTGCCAGCAGTTACTCAGCGGGGGGCGCGAACTATGGCTACACCTTC.

This chain connects TRBV4-3 to TRBJ1-6; no definite D call. Trimming removed 3 bases at V and 2 bases at J, with 8 bases between. The CDR3 has 15 amino acids. Germline V gene sequence: CDR1 LGHNA, CDR2 YSLEER. CDR3 amino acids: CASSQSATYNSPLHF. The CDR3 DNA reads as TGCGCCAGCAGCCAGAGTGCTACCTATAATTCACCCCTCCACTTT.

The rearrangement joins TRBV5-6 to TRBJ2-6, with 7 positions matching TRBD1. This CDR3 spans 18 amino acids. From germline, CDR1 is SGHDT and CDR2 YYEEEE. With 3 bases clipped from V and 0 bases from J, the junction kept 9 bases outside the gene matches. CDR3 region: CASSYYETGLSGANVLTF. In DNA, the CDR3 is TGTGCCAGCAGCTACTATGAGACAGGGCTCTCTGGGGCCAACGTCCTGACTTTC.

The V and J genes are TRBV5-1 and TRBJ2-2, with 8 bases identical to TRBD2. Unmatched junction bases numbered 3, after V lost 4 bases and J lost 1 base. This CDR3 contains 15 residues. CDR1 and CDR2 (germline): SGHRS, YFSETQ. The CDR3 reads CASSQRGQNTGELFF. The CDR3 DNA is TGCGCCAGCAGCCAGCGGGGGCAGAACACCGGGGAGCTGTTTTTT.

In its sample, this clone was seen a few times. This chain joins TRBV14 and TRBJ2-1; D uncertain. CDR3 size: 14 residues. V lost 0 bases to trimming and J lost 5 bases, with 8 bases between them. CDR1 SGHDN and CDR2 FVKESK come from the germline V gene. CDR3 sequence: CASSQEPQNNEQFF. The CDR3 DNA is TGTGCCAGCAGCCAAGAACCCCAGAACAATGAGCAGTTCTTC.

This rearrangement joins TRBV12-3 or TRBV12-4 to TRBJ2-7; 10 bases are a match to TRBD1. V dropped 6 bases and J dropped 6; count of bases not matched to a gene: 5. This CDR3 region has 13 residues. The chain's CDR3 is CASSPGTGVEQYF. Written as DNA, the CDR3 is TGTGCCAGCAGCCCTGGGACAGGGGTCGAGCAGTACTTC.

The CDR3 bases are TGTGCCACCAGAGACAGGGGCTACTCCTACGAGCAGTACTTC. Its protein is CATRDRGYSYEQYF. This chain joins TRBV19 and TRBJ2-7; 8 nucleotides match TRBD1. The J segment lost 0 bases and the V segment lost 10 bases, leaving 8 bases of the junction unmatched. The CDR3 contains 14 residues. The germline V gene encodes CDR1 LNHDA and CDR2 SQIVND (reference sequence).

This clone was seen just once. The chain is built from TRBV7-3 and TRBJ2-3; 12 nucleotides align to TRBD2. Trimming took 5 bases from V and 3 from J; bases not matched to a gene: 6. Germline V gene lookup returns CDR1 SGHTA and CDR2 FQGTGA. The CDR3 covers 16 residues. The CDR3 spells CASSQLTSGGTDTQYF. In DNA, the CDR3 is TGTGCCAGCAGCCAACTGACTAGCGGGGGTACAGATACGCAGTATTTT. The variable domain in full, completed from reference TRBV7-3 and TRBJ2-3, reads GAGVSQTPSNKVTEKGKYVELRCDPISGHTALYWYRQSLGQGPEFLIYFQGTGAADDSGLPNDRFFAVRPEGSVSTLKIQRTERGDSAVYLCASSQLTSGGTDTQYFGPGTRLTVL.

Here the CDR3 reads CASRGLESSPLHF. CDR3 DNA: TGTGCCAGCAGGGGGCTCGAGAGTTCACCCCTCCACTTT. The chain couples TRBV2 to TRBJ1-6, with a tentative D call TRBD1 (5 bases). V was shortened by 6 bases and J by 9 bases, with 12 bases between the two germline ends. The CDR3 runs 13 residues. Germline V gives CDR1 SNHLY, CDR2 FYNNEI.

This rearrangement joins TRBV5-6 to TRBJ1-2; D is possibly TRBD1 (6 bases). Germline V lookup: CDR1 SGHDT, CDR2 YYEEEE. The CDR3 loop spans 13 amino acids. The V end was cut by 9 bases, the J end by 4 bases, with 16 bases between. DNA of the CDR3: TGTGCCACCAGTCTGGACAGCTCCTATGGCTACACCTTC. Protein: CATSLDSSYGYTF.

The chain uses TRBV19 and TRBJ1-2, with a weak D call TRBD1 (5 bases). Trimming took 5 bases from V and 5 from J, leaving 21 bases between them. The V gene's germline CDR1 is LNHDA and CDR2 SQIVND (reference sequence). CDR3 size: 16 residues. The CDR3 loop is CASSSPRGTGNYGYTF. Here the CDR3 DNA reads TGTGCCAGTAGTTCCCCACGCGGGACGGGAAATTATGGCTACACCTTC.

The chain carries TRBV7-9 and TRBJ1-3; a possible D gene is TRBD1 (5 bases). The germline V gene encodes CDR1 SEHNR and CDR2 FQNEAQ (reference sequence). V was cut by 5 bases and J by 3 bases, with 11 bases left in between. The CDR3 sequence is 14 residues long. The CDR3 region is CASSRKGNGNTIYF. The CDR3 bases are TGTGCCAGCAGCCGTAAGGGGAATGGAAACACCATATATTTT.

This clone was seen only a few times. The J gene is TRBJ2-1, the V gene TRBV2; 7 bases agree with TRBD2. This CDR3 has 15 amino acids. The V gene's germline CDR1 is SNHLY and CDR2 FYNNEI. J gave up 0 bases and V 3 bases, and 2 bases lay outside the gene matches. The CDR3 nucleotides read TGTGCCAGCAGTGAGCGCGGGAGCTCCTACAATGAGCAGTTCTTC. Translation: CASSERGSSYNEQFF.

J is TRBJ2-1 and V is TRBV5-1; D is possibly TRBD1 (5 bases). From germline, CDR1 is SGHRS and CDR2 YFSETQ. Trimming removed 0 bases from V and 8 bases from J, with 12 bases in between. The CDR3 is 14 amino acids. The CDR3 DNA sequence: TGCGCCAGCAGCTTGGCCGTCCAGGGCTATGAGCAGTTCTTC. This sequence encodes CASSLAVQGYEQFF.

The DNA for the CDR3 is TGTGCCAGCAGCTTAGAGCGACTAGCGGGGTACAATGAGCAGTTCTTC. It codes for CASSLERLAGYNEQFF. The chain combines TRBV11-2 with TRBJ2-1, with 11 bases that match TRBD2. Germline V gene lookup returns CDR1 SGHAT and CDR2 FQNNGV. The CDR3 is made up of 16 amino acids. With 0 bases clipped from V and 4 bases from J, the junction kept 2 bases outside the gene matches.